This T cell receptor beta chain originates from a study of CD8+ T cells in alopecia areata. Regarding the study as a whole: Although TCR sharing was seen in mice, sharing across patients was less clear, possibly for HLA-related reasons. Lesional scalp exceeded normal scalp in clonality, especially in alopecia totalis/universalis. Sequencing of scalp samples also includes resident alphabeta T cells from normal skin.

Germline V gene sequence: CDR1 SQVTM, CDR2 ANQGSEA. The V gene end was trimmed by 4 bases and the J gene end by 1 base; junction bases not matched to a gene: 5. The CDR3 length is 14 residues. RNA extraction was followed by reverse transcription into cDNA, which acted as the sequencing template. Sequenced by immunoSEQ multiplex PCR; TCRdb stores in-frame clones only, minus some. Among some 120,000 clones listed, about 46% were seen once. This clone showed up just a few times. The antigen remains undetermined. The same CDR3 arises from other DNA sequences in this sample as well. This TCR derives from a human donor with alopecia areata. V gene TRBV29-1 combines with J gene TRBJ2-7, with 9 positions matching TRBD1. The material sequenced was NKG2D-low CD8+ T cells sorted from blood. DNA for the CDR3: TGCAGCGTTGTCCCCGGGACAGGGTCCTACGAGCAGTACTTC. It encodes CSVVPGTGSYEQYF.